Sequencing of this TCR beta chain was carried out in a study of blood T cells in healthy people across ages. Study results and limitations: Relative to aged donors, long-lived donors carried more naive CD4+ cells and displayed higher diversity.

A note on this clonotype: Its specificity is unknown. A read error may explain this, as a much larger clone is one base away.

A sample-barcoded 5' primer and a J-beta primer mix were used in a second PCR of about 7 to 12 cycles. In TCRdb, the 5' RACE reads were re-called with MiXCR into one record per CDR3 protein. Among approximately 810,000 distinct CDR3 sequences listed, 29% were seen once. Donation came from healthy Caucasian individuals in Russia who were aged about 6 to 90. CDR1 MDHEN and CDR2 SYDVKM come from the germline V gene. The CDR3 has 15 residues. This chain uses TRBV28 with TRBJ1-5; TRBD1 might be the D (6 bases). The specimen sequenced was blood. This receptor was taken from a woman older than 75 in good health. The CDR3 loop is CASSLIGRGGQPRHF. The DNA of the CDR3 is TGTGCCAGCAGTCTCATCGGCAGGGGAGGTCAGCCCCGGCATTTT.